Following are 31 T cell receptor beta chains from one sample sequenced in a study of T cell responses to AZD1222 COVID-19 vaccine. TCRdb's table, derived via immunoSEQ multiplex PCR, lists solely in-frame clones and lacks some. The sample contains 75,000 to 100,000 clones, roughly 88% of which appear only once. The material was peripheral blood, obtained on day 0 of AZD1222 vaccination. The receptors derive from an adult in good health.

Only one count was recorded for this clone. The J gene is TRBJ2-3, the V gene TRBV9; D is perhaps TRBD2 (5 bases). The CDR3 totals 15 residues. CDR1 is SGDLS, CDR2 YYNGEE, per germline. V shed 2 bases and J shed 0 bases, with 10 bases lying between them. The CDR3 loop reads CASSVGGGSTDTQYF. The CDR3, as DNA: TGTGCCAGCAGCGTCGGAGGCGGGAGCACAGATACGCAGTATTTT. The full variable domain, rest sourced from reference TRBV9 and TRBJ2-3, is DSGVTQTPKHLITATGQRVTLRCSPRSGDLSVYWYQQSLDQGLQFLIQYYNGEERAKGNILERFSAQQFPDLHSELNLSSLELGDSALYFCASSVGGGSTDTQYFGPGTRLTVL.

V and J are TRBV5-5 and TRBJ2-1, with 11 bases that match TRBD2. This CDR3 is 15 amino acids long. Germline V gene lookup returns CDR1 SGHKS and CDR2 YYEKEE (reference sequence). V lost 2 bases to trimming and J lost 9 bases; unmatched junction nucleotides: 7. The chain's CDR3 is CASSLRLAGIGEQFF. CDR3 coding DNA: TGTGCCAGCAGCTTAAGACTAGCGGGAATTGGTGAGCAGTTCTTC.

This chain connects TRBV6-5 to TRBJ2-2, with D perhaps TRBD1 (6 bases). The V end was cut by 9 bases, the J end by 5 bases, with 16 bases between. Germline V gene sequence: CDR1 MNHEY, CDR2 SVGAGI. CDR3 length equals 14 residues. CDR3 amino acids: CASIPLQGTGELFF. The CDR3 DNA sequence: TGTGCCAGTATACCGCTGCAGGGGACCGGGGAGCTGTTTTTT.

J is TRBJ1-4 and V is TRBV6-4; D is perhaps TRBD1 (6 bases). CDR1 and CDR2 from the germline V gene are MRHNA and SNTAGT. The CDR3 covers 14 residues. With 6 bases removed from V and 8 bases from J, the gap between germline ends came to 16 bases. The CDR3 bases are TGTGCCAGCAGCCCAGAATGGACAGCCGAAAAACTGTTTTTT. It is translated as CASSPEWTAEKLFF.

The chain links TRBV28 to TRBJ1-1, with a tentative D call TRBD1 (6 bases). This CDR3 comprises 14 residues. Per the germline V gene, CDR1 is MDHEN and CDR2 is SYDVKM. V was pared by 2 bases and J by 5 bases, with 12 bases between. CDR3 DNA sequence: TGTGCCAGCAGTTTAAGGGGGTTTTGGACTGAAGCTTTCTTT. The encoded protein is CASSLRGFWTEAFF.

The J gene is TRBJ1-1, the V gene TRBV2; D unclear. Germline V CDR1 and CDR2: SNHLY, FYNNEI. V dropped 5 bases and J dropped 0 bases, with 7 bases sitting between them. This CDR3 comprises 13 residues. This CDR3 reads CASSRSLNTEAFF. The CDR3 DNA sequence: TGTGCCAGCAGTCGAAGCTTGAACACTGAAGCTTTCTTT.

J is TRBJ1-2 and V is TRBV28; the D is unclear. CDR3 size: 14 residues. V shed 3 bases and J shed 6 bases, with 14 bases lying between them. CDR1 is MDHEN, CDR2 SYDVKM, per germline. CDR3 bases: TGTGCCAGCAGTTTGTATCGCCCAGCTAATGGCTACACCTTC. This sequence encodes CASSLYRPANGYTF.

The chain carries TRBV29-1 and TRBJ2-1, with 11 bases lining up with TRBD2. V shed 6 bases, J shed 6 bases, and the junction held 4 bases outside the gene matches. The CDR3 is 13 residues long. Germline CDR1 SQVTM, CDR2 ANQGSEA. CDR3 DNA: TGCAGCGTGGGGACTAGCGGCCCCAATGAGCAGTTCTTC. This translates into CSVGTSGPNEQFF.

The gene calls are TRBV18 and TRBJ1-6, with D maybe TRBD1 (6 bases). The CDR3 runs to 17 residues. Germline CDR1 reads KGHSH; CDR2 reads LQKENI. V was shortened by 1 base and J by 6 bases, with 16 bases between the two germline ends. CDR3 region: CASSPQRTAGSNSPLHF. In DNA form, the CDR3 reads TGTGCCAGCTCACCACAGAGGACAGCGGGGAGTAATTCACCCCTCCACTTT.

The J gene is TRBJ2-7, the V gene TRBV19; tentatively, D is TRBD1 or TRBD2 (6 bases each). Germline lookup yields CDR1 LNHDA and CDR2 SQIVND (reference sequence). Trimming took off 5 bases at V and 3 bases at J, with 17 bases between the two ends. The CDR3 runs 15 residues. The CDR3 DNA reads TGTGCCAGTAGTCTCGGGGGCGGCCCAAACTACGAGCAGTACTTC. Amino acid sequence: CASSLGGGPNYEQYF.

J is TRBJ1-2 and V is TRBV19; D gene ambiguous. CDR1 and CDR2 from the germline V gene are LNHDA and SQIVND (reference sequence). V dropped 7 bases and J dropped 8 bases, with 17 bases sitting between them. CDR3 size: 13 residues. The CDR3 coding sequence is TGTGCCAGTACCACTTACCACGGAGCCGGCTACACCTTC. Its protein is CASTTYHGAGYTF.

This clone was counted a single time. The CDR3 here is CASSQPGAGSNEKLFF. In DNA form, the CDR3 reads TGCGCCAGCAGCCAGCCCGGTGCAGGTAGTAATGAAAAACTGTTTTTT. This chain uses TRBV4-3 with TRBJ1-4; D unclear. The CDR3 loop spans 16 amino acids. The V end was cut by 3 bases, the J end by 4 bases, with 15 bases between. The germline V gene encodes CDR1 LGHNA and CDR2 YSLEER.

The V gene is TRBV15, the J gene TRBJ1-5, with D hard to call. The CDR3 contains 13 residues. Germline CDR1 reads LNHNV; CDR2 reads YYDKDF (reference sequence). Trimming left V 1 base short and J 4 bases short, with 5 bases between. CDR3 in amino acids: CATSRALNQPQHF. The CDR3 DNA reads as TGTGCCACCAGCAGAGCCCTAAATCAGCCCCAGCATTTT.

The rearrangement uses TRBV28 and TRBJ1-5; TRBD1 is a possible D gene (6 bases). V was shortened by 1 base and J by 3 bases, with 10 bases between the two germline ends. Per germline, CDR1 MDHEN and CDR2 SYDVKM. CDR3 length: 15 amino acids. The CDR3 DNA reads TGTGCCAGCAGTTTATTGGACAGCAACAATCAGCCCCAGCATTTT. It is translated as CASSLLDSNNQPQHF.

The V call is TRBV19, the J call TRBJ1-5; D unresolved. CDR1 is LNHDA and CDR2 is SQIVND in the germline V gene (reference sequence). The CDR3 consists of 16 residues. V was cut by 1 base and J by 2 bases, with 12 bases left in between. CDR3 in amino acids: CASSIVAGVGNQPQHF. For the CDR3, the DNA is TGTGCCAGTAGTATAGTGGCCGGGGTAGGCAATCAGCCCCAGCATTTT.

CDR3 nucleotides: TGTGCCAGCAGTTACAACACCGGGGAGCTGTTTTTT. Its protein is CASSYNTGELFF. This rearrangement joins TRBV2 to TRBJ2-2; D unclear. Germline CDR1 is SNHLY and CDR2 is FYNNEI. The ends were cut back, 5 bases at V and 2 bases at J, with 3 bases in the middle. CDR3 length equals 12 residues.

This chain joins TRBV28 and TRBJ2-1, with TRBD1 matching over 7 bases. With V trimmed by 2 bases and J by 6 bases, 7 bases remained unmatched. CDR3 length: 15 residues. Per the germline V gene, CDR1 is MDHEN and CDR2 is SYDVKM. The CDR3 DNA reads TGTGCCAGCAGTTTAAGGACAGGTCTTATCAATGAGCAGTTCTTC. Translating it yields CASSLRTGLINEQFF.

This sequence joins TRBV3-1 (or the pseudogene TRBV3-2) and TRBJ2-7; 9 positions agree with TRBD1. V lost 2 bases to trimming and J lost 6 bases; unmatched junction nucleotides: 11. CDR3 length: 16 amino acids. CDR1 and CDR2 from the germline V gene are LGHDT and YNNKEL (reference sequence). In DNA, the CDR3 is TGTGCCAGCAGCCAATTGTCGACAGGGGGTTTTAGCGAGCAGTACTTC. It specifies CASSQLSTGGFSEQYF.

This clone showed up just a few times. The chain uses TRBV11-2 and TRBJ1-5; D perhaps matches TRBD1 (5 bases). Deletions cut 3 bases from V and 4 bases from J, with 13 bases between. Germline assignment: CDR1 SGHAT and CDR2 FQNNGV. The CDR3 is 15 amino acids. CDR3: CASSFSGQANQPQHF. CDR3 DNA sequence: TGTGCCAGCAGCTTTTCGGGGCAAGCAAATCAGCCCCAGCATTTT.

The chain recombines TRBV28 with TRBJ1-1; no clear D. Trimming took off 5 bases at V and 0 bases at J, with 16 bases between the two ends. The length of the CDR3 is 16 residues. Germline CDR1 and CDR2: MDHEN and SYDVKM. CDR3 DNA: TGTGCCAGCAGTCTCCGCCGGCGGGCGGTGAACACTGAAGCTTTCTTT. This encodes CASSLRRRAVNTEAFF.

The rearrangement links TRBV28 to TRBJ2-3; D perhaps matches TRBD2 (5 bases). The CDR3 is 16 amino acids. CDR1 is MDHEN, CDR2 SYDVKM, per germline. V dropped 6 bases and J dropped 2 bases, with 18 bases sitting between them. Written as DNA, the CDR3 is TGTGCCAGCAGACCTCGGCCGGCGGGTCACACAGATACGCAGTATTTT. It encodes CASRPRPAGHTDTQYF. Full variable domain (missing parts from reference TRBV28 and TRBJ2-3): DVKVTQSSRYLVKRTGEKVFLECVQDMDHENMFWYRQDPGLGLRLIYFSYDVKMKEKGDIPEGYSVSREKKERFSLILESASTNQTSMYLCASRPRPAGHTDTQYFGPGTRLTVL.

This chain joins TRBV5-5 and TRBJ1-1; the D is unclear. From germline, CDR1 is SGHKS and CDR2 YYEKEE (reference sequence). The CDR3 extends over 13 amino acids. Trimming took off 3 bases at V and 0 bases at J, with 6 bases between the two ends. As DNA, the CDR3 is TGTGCCAGCAGCTGGCAGCTGAACACTGAAGCTTTCTTT. It is translated as CASSWQLNTEAFF.

The chain combines TRBV28 with TRBJ2-3; 12 bases match TRBD2. The germline V gene encodes CDR1 MDHEN and CDR2 SYDVKM. Unmatched junction bases numbered 1, after V lost 3 bases and J lost 3 bases. The CDR3 length is 15 residues. Here the CDR3 reads CASSFLAGGTDTQYF. The CDR3 nucleotides are TGTGCCAGCAGTTTTCTAGCGGGAGGGACAGATACGCAGTATTTT.

This sequence joins TRBV6-5 and TRBJ2-1; 10 nucleotides match TRBD2. There are 14 residues in the CDR3. Trimming at V came to 6 bases and at J to 3 bases, leaving 2 bases not matched to a gene. The germline V gene has CDR1 MNHEY and CDR2 SVGAGI. The CDR3 DNA sequence: TGTGCCAGCAGCCGGACTAGCGGCTACAATGAGCAGTTCTTC. Its translation is CASSRTSGYNEQFF.

With respect to this clone: The junction departs from germline at one end; a sequencing error may be responsible. The gene calls are TRBV7-7 and TRBJ1-3, with 10 bases lining up with TRBD1. There are 15 residues in the CDR3. The germline V gene has CDR1 SSHAT and CDR2 FNYEAQ (reference sequence). CDR3 coding DNA: TGTGCTAGCAGCTTAGGACAGGGGGCTGGAAACACCATATATTTT. It yields the protein CASSLGQGAGNTIYF.

In its sample, this clone was seen a few times. This chain joins TRBV28 and TRBJ1-4; D not certain. The CDR3 contains 15 residues. Germline V gene data show CDR1 as MDHEN and CDR2 as SYDVKM. The V end lost 7 bases, the J end lost 1 base, and 13 bases lay between the germline ends. This CDR3 reads CASKYPGGTNEKLFF. The CDR3 region has the DNA TGTGCCAGCAAGTACCCGGGAGGAACTAATGAAAAACTGTTTTTT.

The genes are TRBV21-1 and TRBJ1-1; the D call TRBD1 from the table was never checked on the DNA. TRBV21-1 is a listed pseudogene. The CDR3 is 17 amino acids. The CDR3 sequence is CASSKALRLQVNSEAFF. The CDR3 DNA follows: TGTGCCAGCAGCAAAGCGCTTAGGCTTCAGGTGAACTCTGAAGCTTTCTTT.

The DNA of the CDR3 is TGTGCCTGGAGTGTAATCGGAGAAGGCTCCTACGAGCAGTACTTC. Translated, it gives CAWSVIGEGSYEQYF. The V gene is TRBV30, the J gene TRBJ2-7; D is unresolved. CDR1 and CDR2 from the germline V gene are GTSNPN and SVGIG (reference sequence). The CDR3 has 15 residues. V gave up 0 bases and J gave up 0 bases, with 12 bases separating them.

This sequence joins TRBV5-4 and TRBJ1-6; perhaps TRBD1 as D (5 bases). This CDR3 spans 14 amino acids. V shed 2 bases and J shed 13 bases, with 16 bases lying between them. Germline loops: CDR1 SGHNT, CDR2 YYREEE (reference sequence). The CDR3 DNA reads TGTGCCAGCAGCTTAGGGCAGGGTCCTAACCCCCTCCACTTT. This sequence encodes CASSLGQGPNPLHF. Full variable domain (rest looked up from reference TRBV5-4 and TRBJ1-6): ETGVTQSPTHLIKTRGQQVTLRCSSQSGHNTVSWYQQALGQGPQFIFQYYREEENGRGNFPPRFSGLQFPNYSSELNVNALELDDSALYLCASSLGQGPNPLHFGNGTRLTVT.

The CDR3 DNA follows: TGTGCCAGCAGGGGGGCCTCAGGGCACTCTGGAAACACCATATATTTT. It specifies CASRGASGHSGNTIYF. The chain joins TRBV28 to TRBJ1-3, with D maybe TRBD1 (6 bases). V lost 6 bases to trimming and J lost 0 bases, with 15 bases between them. Germline V gene data show CDR1 as MDHEN and CDR2 as SYDVKM. The CDR3 is made up of 16 amino acids.

This clone has just a few counts. Here the CDR3 DNA reads TGTGCCCGGAGGCGGGACAGGGGATTATCGGAGGAGTACAATGAGCAGTTCTTC. Protein product: CARRRDRGLSEEYNEQFF. This chain connects TRBV24-1 to TRBJ2-1, with 10 bases that match TRBD1. The CDR3 consists of 18 residues. Germline V gene sequence: CDR1 KGHDR, CDR2 SFDVKD. V trimming: 12 bases; J trimming: 4 bases; junction bases outside the gene matches: 20.